This T cell receptor (beta chain) was observed in a study of radiotherapy plus CTLA-4 blockade in lung cancer (dated by TCRdb to the late 2010s). Regarding the study in general: Objective responses were observed in approximately 19% of enrolled patients, and disease control was achieved in around 30%.

For this clone: Its specific antigen is unknown. Base qualities are not recorded, but no much larger clone differs from it by a single base.

In the germline V gene, CDR1 corresponds to KGHSH and CDR2 to LQKENI. From the cysteine up to the phenylalanine, the CDR3 has a length of 14 residues. Kept here is only the CDR3 DNA, which spans 42 bases and is read in frame from base 1. V loses 6 bases at its end and J loses 7 bases; junction bases beyond the gene matches: 6. What the work shows at the level of the full study, not this receptor alone: Increased serum interferon-beta after radiation, together with early dynamic changes in blood T cell clones, were reported to be the strongest predictors of response. TCR clones derived from tumors expanded in peripheral blood after treatment with radiotherapy and ipilimumab.

Library creation used the immunoSEQ multiplex PCR assay. TCRdb's version of the immuneACCESS table is confined to in-frame rearrangements and falls short of the full clone set. An unresolved V gene accounts for under half of the shortfall where checked; the remainder is of unknown origin. A total of 55,000 to 65,000 clones appear in this sample, roughly four fifths of them only once. Of the sample, about 3.1% falls within the top ten clones. Focal radiation therapy combined with CTLA-4 blockade (ipilimumab) was tested in patients with chemo-refractory metastatic non-small-cell lung cancer. The sample consisted of peripheral blood, taken from a patient treated with radiotherapy plus ipilimumab. The TCR comes from a human donor with non-small cell lung cancer who had a complete response to radiotherapy plus ipilimumab. Recombination linked TRBV18 to TRBJ1-6; 7 central nucleotides agree with TRBD1. CDR3 region: CASSPTGRNSPLHF. The base sequence is TGTGCCAGCTCCCCGACAGGGAGAAATTCACCCCTCCACTTT.